The next 30 T cell receptor beta chains were all read from a single sample in a study of blood T cell repertoires in COVID-19. Assay: immunoSEQ multiplex PCR; the TCRdb copy retains only in-frame clones and omits some. The repertoire holds 180,000 or so clones, with 80% to 90% as singletons. The specimen sequenced was peripheral blood. These receptors originate from a man between 35 and 55 years old who had recovered from COVID-19.

The sample holds one count of this clone. The genes are TRBV4-2 and TRBJ1-2; no definite D call. CDR1 and CDR2 (germline): LGHNA, YNFKEQ. V was cut by 0 bases and J by 8 bases, with 13 bases left in between. This CDR3 has 14 amino acids. CDR3 DNA sequence: TGTGCCAGCAGCCAAGAGTTGGATGGGCTCGGCTACACCTTC. It codes for CASSQELDGLGYTF.

The genes are TRBV24-1 and TRBJ2-2, with D uncertain. Deletions cut 7 bases from V and 1 base from J, with 15 bases between. The germline CDR1 and CDR2 sequences are KGHDR and SFDVKD. There are 16 residues in the CDR3. The CDR3: CATSDTEALNTGELFF. CDR3 sequence (DNA): TGTGCCACCAGCGATACCGAGGCCTTGAACACCGGGGAGCTGTTTTTT.

The chain is built from TRBV7-2 and TRBJ2-2; 8 bases agree with TRBD2. This CDR3 has 15 amino acids. Germline-derived CDR1 and CDR2 are SGHTA and FQGNSA. V lost 5 bases to trimming and J lost 3 bases; unmatched junction nucleotides: 5. CDR3 nucleotides: TGTGCCAGCAGCGCCAGCGGGAGCTACACCGGGGAGCTGTTTTTT. It translates to CASSASGSYTGELFF.

This rearrangement joins TRBV30 to TRBJ1-2; tentative D call: TRBD1 (5 bases). Trimming stripped 1 base from V and 0 bases from J, with 15 bases between. The germline gives CDR1 GTSNPN, CDR2 SVGIG (reference sequence). The CDR3 sequence is 16 residues long. CDR3 sequence reads: CAWSDRGHRANYGYTF. CDR3 sequence (DNA): TGTGCCTGGAGTGATAGGGGCCATCGGGCTAACTATGGCTACACCTTC.

This clone has just a few counts. The chain joins TRBV5-1 to TRBJ2-5, with D possibly TRBD2 on 6 matching bases. Trimming stripped 3 bases from V and 6 bases from J, with 21 bases between. Germline assignment: CDR1 SGHRS and CDR2 YFSETQ. CDR3 length: 16 residues. CDR3 bases: TGCGCCAGCAGCTCGGACTCGGGGGTAACCTGGAAGACCCAGTACTTC. Amino acid sequence: CASSSDSGVTWKTQYF.

This CDR3 reads CASSFGAGEAFF. DNA for the CDR3: TGTGCCAGCAGTTTTGGGGCAGGAGAAGCTTTCTTT. The rearrangement links TRBV12-3 or TRBV12-4 to TRBJ1-1, with a possible D match to TRBD1 (5 bases). V gave up 3 bases and J gave up 8 bases, with 10 bases separating them. The CDR3 sequence is 12 residues long.

This chain links TRBV2 with TRBJ2-1, with TRBD2 matching 10 bases. In germline, CDR1 is SNHLY, CDR2 FYNNEI. The CDR3 length is 16 residues. Trimming at V came to 3 bases and at J to 4 bases, leaving 6 bases not matched to a gene. The CDR3 loop is CASSEASGRGYNEQFF. CDR3 coding DNA: TGTGCCAGCAGTGAGGCTAGCGGGAGAGGATACAATGAGCAGTTCTTC.

On this clone itself: In the same sample, other DNA sequences code for this CDR3. The chain links TRBV19 to TRBJ2-7, with 9 bases fitting TRBD1. J was trimmed by 5 bases and V by 3 bases; bases with no gene match: 5. CDR1 LNHDA and CDR2 SQIVND come from the germline V gene (reference sequence). This CDR3 spans 14 amino acids. The chain's CDR3 is CASSMGQGTHEQYF. Here the CDR3 DNA reads TGTGCCAGTAGTATGGGACAGGGAACCCACGAGCAGTACTTC.

The chain combines TRBV2 with TRBJ1-2, with TRBD1 matching over 8 bases. Germline V gene lookup returns CDR1 SNHLY and CDR2 FYNNEI. Trimming took 4 bases from V and 8 from J; bases not matched to a gene: 9. The CDR3 contains 14 residues. The CDR3, as DNA: TGTGCCAGCAGTGGAAGGGGCCAGGGGGCCGGCTACACCTTC. Protein product: CASSGRGQGAGYTF.

V gene TRBV10-3 combines with J gene TRBJ1-2, with TRBD1 matching over 7 bases. The CDR3 extends over 14 amino acids. Trimming at V came to 3 bases and at J to 8 bases, leaving 9 bases not matched to a gene. Germline V gene lookup returns CDR1 ENHRY and CDR2 SYGVKD. DNA of the CDR3: TGTGCCATCAGTGATTTACAGGGGCAGAAAGGCTACACCTTC. Translated: CAISDLQGQKGYTF.

The V call is TRBV29-1, the J call TRBJ1-2; a possible D gene is TRBD1 (5 bases). The CDR3 covers 11 residues. V dropped 7 bases and J dropped 7 bases, with 13 bases sitting between them. Per the germline V gene, CDR1 is SQVTM and CDR2 is ANQGSEA. CDR3 in DNA: TGCAGCGACTCCGGGGGGGGTGGCTACACCTTC. This codes for CSDSGGGGYTF.

The V and J genes are TRBV10-1 and TRBJ2-1; 10 bases align to TRBD2. The J segment lost 6 bases and the V segment lost 6 bases, leaving 5 bases of the junction unmatched. This CDR3 is built from 14 residues. CDR1 is WNHNN and CDR2 is SYGVQD in the germline V gene (reference sequence). CDR3 region: CASRPGTSVNEQFF. In DNA form, the CDR3 reads TGCGCCAGCAGACCCGGGACTAGCGTCAATGAGCAGTTCTTC.

This rearrangement joins TRBV10-3 to TRBJ1-1, with unresolved D. Between the trimmed V and J ends, which lost 4 bases and 4 bases, there was a span of 16 bases. Germline values: CDR1 ENHRY, CDR2 SYGVKD. The length of the CDR3 is 15 residues. Written as DNA, the CDR3 is TGTGCCATCAGTGCGGGAAGGACTGTAGGCACTGAAGCTTTCTTT. Translation gives CAISAGRTVGTEAFF.

This clone showed up just once. The J gene is TRBJ2-7, the V gene TRBV2, with 9 bases fitting TRBD2. The CDR3 consists of 14 residues. Per germline, CDR1 SNHLY and CDR2 FYNNEI. J gave up 7 bases and V 6 bases, and 10 bases lay outside the gene matches. In nucleotides, the CDR3 is TGTGCCAGCAGGGCGTCCGGACTAGCGTTTGAGCAGTACTTC. The encoded protein is CASRASGLAFEQYF.

This sequence joins TRBV7-2 and TRBJ2-5, with TRBD1 matching 9 bases. With 5 bases clipped from V and 3 bases from J, the junction kept 10 bases outside the gene matches. The CDR3 length is 16 residues. Looked up from germline, CDR1 is SGHTA and CDR2 is FQGNSA. The CDR3 is CASSPSTGGYEETQYF. The DNA for the CDR3 is TGTGCCAGCAGCCCGAGCACAGGGGGCTACGAAGAGACCCAGTACTTC. Supplemented by reference TRBV7-2 and TRBJ2-5, the full variable domain reads GAGVSQSPSNKVTEKGKDVELRCDPISGHTALYWYRQSLGQGLEFLIYFQGNSAPDKSGLPSDRFSAERTGGSVSTLTIQRTQQEDSAVYLCASSPSTGGYEETQYFGPGTRLLVL.

The chain uses TRBV7-2 and TRBJ2-5; a possible D gene is TRBD1 (5 bases). Trimming left V 2 bases short and J 2 bases short, with 9 bases between. Germline V gives CDR1 SGHTA, CDR2 FQGNSA. The CDR3 is made up of 14 amino acids. The CDR3 DNA reads as TGTGCCAGCAGCTTAATCACAGGTCAAGAGACCCAGTACTTC. It translates to CASSLITGQETQYF.

V usage is TRBV2 and J usage is TRBJ1-1; perhaps TRBD1 as D (5 bases). V lost 8 bases, J lost 3 bases, and 16 bases lay in between. The CDR3 consists of 14 residues. Germline values: CDR1 SNHLY, CDR2 FYNNEI. The CDR3 spells CASRGFGGHTEAFF. CDR3 DNA sequence: TGTGCCAGCCGGGGCTTCGGGGGACACACTGAAGCTTTCTTT.

V usage is TRBV7-9 and J usage is TRBJ1-5; possible D gene TRBD1, 5 bases. Germline V gene data show CDR1 as SEHNR and CDR2 as FQNEAQ (reference sequence). The length of the CDR3 is 14 residues. V lost 1 base and J 6 bases, leaving 10 bases between the germline ends. The DNA of the CDR3 is TGTGCCAGCAGCTTAGAAGGGGTGGGTCAGCCCCAGCATTTT. Its translation: CASSLEGVGQPQHF. Based on the CDR3 plus reference TRBV7-9 and TRBJ1-5, the full variable domain is DTGVSQNPRHKITKRGQNVTFRCDPISEHNRLYWYRQTLGQGPEFLTYFQNEAQLEKSRLLSDRFSAERPKGSFSTLEIQRTEQGDSAMYLCASSLEGVGQPQHFGDGTRLSIL.

V is TRBV6-2 or TRBV6-3 and J is TRBJ2-1, with TRBD2 identical over 15 bases. The V gene end was trimmed by 0 bases and the J gene end by 7 bases; junction bases not matched to a gene: 7. Germline V gene lookup returns CDR1 MNHEY and CDR2 SVGEGT. This CDR3 has 18 residues. The CDR3 spells CASSYSGLAGGGRNEQFF. The DNA of the CDR3 is TGTGCCAGCAGTTACTCGGGACTAGCGGGAGGTGGGAGGAATGAGCAGTTCTTC.

The CDR3, as DNA: TGTGCCACCAGTGACCCAACCACAGGTACAGATGAGCAGTTCTTC. Its protein product is CATSDPTTGTDEQFF. This chain connects TRBV24-1 to TRBJ2-1; possibly TRBD1 for D (5 bases). CDR3 length equals 15 residues. Germline V gives CDR1 KGHDR, CDR2 SFDVKD. Trimming left V 4 bases short and J 8 bases short, with 17 bases between.

The rearrangement joins TRBV9 to TRBJ2-1; 10 nucleotides line up with TRBD1. CDR3 length: 16 residues. Germline trimming cut 5 bases from V and 9 bases from J; bases unmatched to any gene: 14. Germline assignment: CDR1 SGDLS and CDR2 YYNGEE. CDR3 loop: CASSIPGDRGEGEQFF. Here the CDR3 DNA reads TGTGCCAGCAGTATCCCAGGGGACAGGGGAGAAGGTGAGCAGTTCTTC. The full variable domain, rest sourced from reference TRBV9 and TRBJ2-1, is DSGVTQTPKHLITATGQRVTLRCSPRSGDLSVYWYQQSLDQGLQFLIQYYNGEERAKGNILERFSAQQFPDLHSELNLSSLELGDSALYFCASSIPGDRGEGEQFFGPGTRLTVL.

This sequence joins TRBV5-1 and TRBJ2-7; 11 nucleotides match TRBD2. The CDR3 has 14 residues. CDR1 is SGHRS and CDR2 is YFSETQ in the germline V gene. After removal of 9 bases from V and 5 bases from J, the junction contained 10 bases not matched to a gene. This chain's CDR3 is CATRLTSGKDEQYF. The CDR3, as DNA: TGCGCCACCAGACTGACTAGCGGGAAGGACGAGCAGTACTTC.

The chain employs TRBV4-2 and TRBJ2-7, with 7 bases aligning to TRBD2. CDR3 length equals 16 residues. Trimming took 4 bases from V and 0 from J; bases not matched to a gene: 9. Per germline, CDR1 LGHNA and CDR2 YNFKEQ. The CDR3 DNA reads as TGTGCCAGCAGCCCACATGCTAGCGGTAGCTCCTACGAGCAGTACTTC. This encodes CASSPHASGSSYEQYF.

The chain couples TRBV30 to TRBJ1-4; D not resolved. Germline CDR1 is GTSNPN and CDR2 is SVGIG (reference sequence). There are 13 residues in the CDR3. V shed 2 bases and J shed 10 bases, with 14 bases lying between them. The chain's CDR3 is CAWSSNRGGKLFF. CDR3 in DNA: TGTGCCTGGAGTTCCAATCGCGGAGGAAAACTGTTTTTT.

This chain links TRBV7-9 with TRBJ1-6; TRBD1 agrees at 10 bases. Germline loops: CDR1 SEHNR, CDR2 FQNEAQ (reference sequence). V was clipped by 4 bases and J by 7 bases; unmatched bases: 7. The CDR3 length is 16 residues. CDR3 nucleotides: TGTGCCAGCAGCTCCCCGGGACAGGGGCCAAATTCACCCCTCCACTTT. Translation: CASSSPGQGPNSPLHF.

The chain employs TRBV9 and TRBJ2-1; TRBD2 aligns across 14 bases. Germline-derived CDR1 and CDR2 are SGDLS and YYNGEE. The ends lost 1 base at V and 9 bases at J; junction bases unmatched: 3. This CDR3 is built from 15 residues. The CDR3 DNA reads as TGTGCCAGCAGCGTAACCGGGACTAGCGGGAGTGAGCAGTTCTTC. It codes for CASSVTGTSGSEQFF.

The V call is TRBV15, the J call TRBJ1-4, with TRBD1 matching over 7 bases. Germline V gene sequence: CDR1 LNHNV, CDR2 YYDKDF (reference sequence). The trim removed 8 bases at V and 10 bases at J, leaving 10 bases unmatched. The CDR3 contains 13 residues. CDR3 nucleotides: TGTGCCACCCAGGGGGACGGGGGTCGAAAACTGTTTTTT. Translating it yields CATQGDGGRKLFF.

Note on this clone: One junction end disagrees with the germline gene, perhaps due to a read error. This chain joins TRBV28 and TRBJ1-6; D remains ambiguous. This CDR3 comprises 15 residues. Per germline, CDR1 MDHEN and CDR2 SYDVKM. CDR3 amino acids: CASSRLSWRNSPLHF. DNA of the CDR3: TGTGCCAGCAGTCGACTCTCCTGGAGGAATTCGCCCCTCCACTTT.

This chain connects TRBV6-5 to TRBJ2-7, with 13 bases aligning to TRBD2. This CDR3 has 14 residues. Germline-derived CDR1 and CDR2 are MNHEY and SVGAGI. V dropped 4 bases and J dropped 7; count of bases not matched to a gene: 4. CDR3: CASSSTSGGTEQYF. In DNA, the CDR3 is TGTGCCAGCAGTTCGACTAGCGGGGGGACGGAGCAGTACTTC.

This clone appeared once. The chain's CDR3 is CASSPGQGGPEAFF. In DNA form, the CDR3 reads TGTGCCAGCTCACCGGGACAGGGGGGACCTGAAGCTTTCTTT. The V call is TRBV18, the J call TRBJ1-1; TRBD1 agrees at 11 bases. Unmatched junction bases numbered 3, after V lost 3 bases and J lost 6 bases. This CDR3 comprises 14 residues. CDR1 KGHSH and CDR2 LQKENI come from the germline V gene.